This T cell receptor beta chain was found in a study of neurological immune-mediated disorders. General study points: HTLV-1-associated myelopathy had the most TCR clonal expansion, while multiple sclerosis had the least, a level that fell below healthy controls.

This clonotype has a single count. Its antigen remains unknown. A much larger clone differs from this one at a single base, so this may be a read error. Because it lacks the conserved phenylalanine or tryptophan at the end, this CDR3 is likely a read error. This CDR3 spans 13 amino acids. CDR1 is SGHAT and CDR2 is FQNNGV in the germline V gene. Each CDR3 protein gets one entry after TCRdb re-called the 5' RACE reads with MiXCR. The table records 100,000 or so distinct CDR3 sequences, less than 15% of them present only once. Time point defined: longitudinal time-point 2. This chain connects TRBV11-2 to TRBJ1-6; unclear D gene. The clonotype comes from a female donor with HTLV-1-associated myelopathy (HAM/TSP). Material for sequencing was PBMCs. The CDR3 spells CASSLERDSPLHL. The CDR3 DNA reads TGTGCCAGCAGTTTAGAAAGGGATTCACCCCTCCACCTT.